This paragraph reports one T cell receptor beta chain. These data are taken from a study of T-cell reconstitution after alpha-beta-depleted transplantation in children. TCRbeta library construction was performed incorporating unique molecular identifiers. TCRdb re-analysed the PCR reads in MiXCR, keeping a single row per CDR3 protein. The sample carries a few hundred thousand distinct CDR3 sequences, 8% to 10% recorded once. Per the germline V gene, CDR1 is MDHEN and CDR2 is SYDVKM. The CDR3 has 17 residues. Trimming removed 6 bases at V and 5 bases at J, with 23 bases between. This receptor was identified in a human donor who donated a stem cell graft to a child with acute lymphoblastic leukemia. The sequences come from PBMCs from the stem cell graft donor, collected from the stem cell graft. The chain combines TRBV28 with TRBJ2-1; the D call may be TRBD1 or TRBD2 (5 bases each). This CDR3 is CASRISFPGTYDNEQFF. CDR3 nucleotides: TGTGCCAGCAGGATCAGCTTCCCCGGGACGTATGACAATGAGCAGTTCTTC.